This is a list of T cell receptor beta chains from one sample in a study of blood T cell repertoires in COVID-19. Repertoires were generated with immunoSEQ multiplex PCR, while TCRdb's copy carries only in-frame clones and drops some. Among 380,000 or so clones listed, roughly four fifths were seen once. The sequencing input was peripheral blood. The origin of the receptors is a human donor with acute or convalescent COVID-19. The donor label of this sample is uncertain. Both conserved end residues are trimmed from each CDR3.

V	length	J	CDR3
TRBV2	13	TRBJ2-1	ASSRRTDRDNEQF
TRBV11-2	11	TRBJ2-7	ASSLGRSYEQY
TRBV6-1	14	TRBJ2-3	ASSAPLAGGPDTQY
TRBV30	11	TRBJ1-1	AWSVRANTEAF
TRBV28	13	TRBJ1-1	ASSLFGVMNTEAF
TRBV9	11	TRBJ1-1	ASSVRTETEAF
TRBV10-1	13	TRBJ1-1	ASSESREGITEAF
TRBV2	12	TRBJ1-5	ASKSGRSNQPQH
TRBV5-1	12	TRBJ2-5	ASSGDSKAETQY
TRBV5-1	10	TRBJ2-1	ASSLTLSEQF
TRBV18	12	TRBJ1-1	ASSPRTTNTEAF
TRBV4-2	14	TRBJ2-3	ASSQDRGVPTDTQY
TRBV6-1	16	TRBJ1-5	ASSEWRAGPNSNQPQH
TRBV18	12	TRBJ1-4	ASSSTQGRGQLF
TRBV19	13	TRBJ2-1	ASAPEGGGRAEQF
TRBV30	12	TRBJ2-1	AWSDGTSVNEQF
TRBV25-1	11	TRBJ2-1	ASRTGAYNEQF
TRBV28	12	TRBJ1-6	ASSSSGGRSPLH
TRBV3-1/TRBV3-2	14	TRBJ1-4	ASSQERTVGLGKLF
TRBV6-6	9	TRBJ1-4	ASSGNEKLF
TRBV6-1	13	TRBJ1-3	ASSEVRGIENTIY
TRBV5-1	14	TRBJ1-3	ASSRSTGVLGNTIY
TRBV10-3	13	TRBJ2-7	AISAPQGVGGEQY
TRBV27	12	TRBJ2-4	AGSLGSGENIQY
TRBV6-1	12	TRBJ2-3	ASSEVAGVDTQY
TRBV10-1	13	TRBJ1-2	ASSEAVAGAAGYT
TRBV7-9	13	TRBJ1-2	ASSLAPDRFNGYT
TRBV9	14	TRBJ1-4	ASSVSENRGIEKLF
TRBV24-1	13	TRBJ2-3	ATSPGQAATDTQY
TRBV14	14	TRBJ1-2	ASSPYPSEANYGYT
TRBV9	14	TRBJ1-4	ASSVGHRGGGEKLF
TRBV21-1	13	TRBJ2-2	ASPKRRRETGELF
TRBV5-4	14	TRBJ2-7	ASSSLGAGRGNEQY
TRBV6-6	9	TRBJ1-4	ASLRDEKLF
TRBV7-2	14	TRBJ2-7	ASSLGLLPAADEQY
TRBV18	13	TRBJ1-2	ASSPYDSSNYGYT
TRBV7-6	15	TRBJ1-1	ASSSNFGQGAYTEAF
TRBV5-6	13	TRBJ1-2	ASSLMWGRNYGYT
TRBV4-1	13	TRBJ1-2	ASSQTSGANYGYT
TRBV2	14	TRBJ2-6	ASSEDRVRGANVLT
TRBV5-1	13	TRBJ1-2	ASSLAPGDVNGYT
TRBV6-1	12	TRBJ2-3	ASSEPGTWDTQY
TRBV2	12	TRBJ1-1	ASSGQGASTEAF
TRBV10-3	10	TRBJ2-2	AISGGAGELF
TRBV2	11	TRBJ1-1	ASSGTRLTEAF
TRBV29-1	14	TRBJ2-3	SVEGQGRASTDTQY
TRBV30	11	TRBJ1-5	AWSWGPGQPQH
TRBV2	12	TRBJ1-2	ASSEAGSNYGYT
TRBV5-1	12	TRBJ1-1	ASSIGGANTEAF
TRBV4-1	13	TRBJ2-5	ASSHSGGPRETQY
TRBV9	12	TRBJ1-3	ASSPATGVDTIY
TRBV18	13	TRBJ2-1	ASSLLAGGGNEQF